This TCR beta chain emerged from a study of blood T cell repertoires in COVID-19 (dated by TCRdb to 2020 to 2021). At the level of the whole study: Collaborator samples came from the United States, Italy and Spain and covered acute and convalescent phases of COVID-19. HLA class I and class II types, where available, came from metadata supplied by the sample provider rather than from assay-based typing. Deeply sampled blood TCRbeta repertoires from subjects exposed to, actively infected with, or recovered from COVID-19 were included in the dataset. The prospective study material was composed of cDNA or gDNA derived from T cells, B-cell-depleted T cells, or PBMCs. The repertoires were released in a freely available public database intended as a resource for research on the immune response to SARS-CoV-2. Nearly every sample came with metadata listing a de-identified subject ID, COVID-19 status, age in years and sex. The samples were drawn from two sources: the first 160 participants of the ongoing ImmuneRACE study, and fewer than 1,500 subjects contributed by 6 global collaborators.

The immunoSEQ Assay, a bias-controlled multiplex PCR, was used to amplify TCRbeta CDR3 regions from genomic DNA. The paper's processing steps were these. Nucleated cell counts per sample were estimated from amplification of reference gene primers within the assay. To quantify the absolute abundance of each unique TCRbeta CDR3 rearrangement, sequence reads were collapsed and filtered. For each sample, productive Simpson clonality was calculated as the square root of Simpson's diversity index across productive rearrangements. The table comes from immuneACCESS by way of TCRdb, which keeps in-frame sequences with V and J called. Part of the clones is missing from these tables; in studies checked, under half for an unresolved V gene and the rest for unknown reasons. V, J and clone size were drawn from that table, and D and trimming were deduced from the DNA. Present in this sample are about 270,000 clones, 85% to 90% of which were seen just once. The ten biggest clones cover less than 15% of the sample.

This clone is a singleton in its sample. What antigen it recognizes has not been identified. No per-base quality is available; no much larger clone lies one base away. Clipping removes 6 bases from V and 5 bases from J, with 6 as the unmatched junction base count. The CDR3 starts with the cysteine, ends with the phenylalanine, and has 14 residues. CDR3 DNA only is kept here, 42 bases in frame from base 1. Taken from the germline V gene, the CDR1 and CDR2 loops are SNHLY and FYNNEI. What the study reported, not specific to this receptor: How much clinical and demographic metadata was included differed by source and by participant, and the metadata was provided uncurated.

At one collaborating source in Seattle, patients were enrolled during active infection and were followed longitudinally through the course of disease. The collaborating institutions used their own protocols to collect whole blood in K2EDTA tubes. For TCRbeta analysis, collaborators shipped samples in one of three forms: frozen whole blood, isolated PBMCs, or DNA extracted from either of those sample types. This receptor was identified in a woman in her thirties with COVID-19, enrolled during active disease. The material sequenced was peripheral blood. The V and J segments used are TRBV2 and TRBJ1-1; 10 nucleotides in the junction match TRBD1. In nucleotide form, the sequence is TGTGCCAGCAGCCGGGACAGGGGCCCAACTGAAGCTTTCTTT. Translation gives CASSRDRGPTEAFF.